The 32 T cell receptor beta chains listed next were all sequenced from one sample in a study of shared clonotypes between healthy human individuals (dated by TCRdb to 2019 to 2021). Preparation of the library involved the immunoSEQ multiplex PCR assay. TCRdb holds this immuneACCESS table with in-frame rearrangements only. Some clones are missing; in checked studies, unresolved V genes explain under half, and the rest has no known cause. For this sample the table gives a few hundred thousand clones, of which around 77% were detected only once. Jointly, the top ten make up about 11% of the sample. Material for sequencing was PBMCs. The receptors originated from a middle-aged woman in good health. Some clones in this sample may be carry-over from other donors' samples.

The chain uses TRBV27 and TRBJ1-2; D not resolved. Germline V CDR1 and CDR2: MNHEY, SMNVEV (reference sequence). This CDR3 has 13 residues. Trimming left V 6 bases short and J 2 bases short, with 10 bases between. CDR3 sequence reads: CASSLHSNYGYTF. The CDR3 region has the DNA TGTGCCAGCAGCCTACACAGCAACTATGGCTACACCTTC.

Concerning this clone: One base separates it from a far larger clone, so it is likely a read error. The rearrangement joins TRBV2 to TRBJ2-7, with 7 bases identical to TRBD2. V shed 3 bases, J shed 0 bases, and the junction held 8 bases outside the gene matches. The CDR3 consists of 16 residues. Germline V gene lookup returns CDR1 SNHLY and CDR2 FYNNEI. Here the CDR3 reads CASSDPGRRDSYEQYF. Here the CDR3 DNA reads TGTGCCAGCAGTGACCCCGGGAGGCGGGACTCCTACGAGCAGTACTTC.

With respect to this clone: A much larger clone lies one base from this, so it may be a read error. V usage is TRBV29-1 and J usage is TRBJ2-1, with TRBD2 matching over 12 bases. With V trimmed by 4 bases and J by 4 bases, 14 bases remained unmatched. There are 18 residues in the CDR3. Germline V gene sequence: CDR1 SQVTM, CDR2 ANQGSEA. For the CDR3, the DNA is TGCAGCGTTGGAGAGCCGACTAGCGGGAGCTCGGCGTACAATGAGCAGTTCTTC. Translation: CSVGEPTSGSSAYNEQFF.

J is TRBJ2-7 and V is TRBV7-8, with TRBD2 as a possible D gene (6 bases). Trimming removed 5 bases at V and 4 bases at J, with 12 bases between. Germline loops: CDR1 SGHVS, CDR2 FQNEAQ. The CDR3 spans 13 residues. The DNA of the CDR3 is TGTGCCAGCAGCCCGGAGGGCCATTACGAGCAGTACTTC. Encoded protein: CASSPEGHYEQYF.

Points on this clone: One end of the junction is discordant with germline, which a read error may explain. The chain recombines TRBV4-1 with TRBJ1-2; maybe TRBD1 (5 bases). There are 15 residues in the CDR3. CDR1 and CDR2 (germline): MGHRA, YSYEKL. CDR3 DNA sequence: TGCGCCAGCAGCCACCCAGGAAGGGGAAACTATGGCTACACCTTT. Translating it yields CASSHPGRGNYGYTF.

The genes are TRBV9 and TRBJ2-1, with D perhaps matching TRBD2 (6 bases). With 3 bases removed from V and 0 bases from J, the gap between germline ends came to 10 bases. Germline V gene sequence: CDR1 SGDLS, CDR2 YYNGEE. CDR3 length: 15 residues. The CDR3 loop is CASSAAGSSYNEQFF. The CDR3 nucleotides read TGTGCCAGCAGCGCCGCGGGGAGCTCCTACAATGAGCAGTTCTTC.

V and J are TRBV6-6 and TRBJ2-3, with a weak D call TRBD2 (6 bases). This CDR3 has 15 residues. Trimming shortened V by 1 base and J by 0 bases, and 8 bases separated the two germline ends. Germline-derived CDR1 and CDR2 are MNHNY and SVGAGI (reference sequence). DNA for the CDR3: TGTGCCAGCAGTTACTTAGCGGCTAGCACAGATACGCAGTATTTT. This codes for CASSYLAASTDTQYF.

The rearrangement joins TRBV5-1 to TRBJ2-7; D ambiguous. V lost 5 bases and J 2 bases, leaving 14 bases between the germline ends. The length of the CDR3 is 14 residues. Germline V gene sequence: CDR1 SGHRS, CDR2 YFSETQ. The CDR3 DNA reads TGCGCCAGCAGGGGAAGCGAAGTTCCCTACGAGCAGTACTTC. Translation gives CASRGSEVPYEQYF.

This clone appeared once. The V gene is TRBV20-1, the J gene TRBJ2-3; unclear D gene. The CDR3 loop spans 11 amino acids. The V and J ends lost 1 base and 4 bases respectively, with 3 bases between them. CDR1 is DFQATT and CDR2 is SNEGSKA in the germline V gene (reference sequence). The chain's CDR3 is CSARGSDTQYF. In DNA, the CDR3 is TGCAGTGCTAGAGGTTCAGATACGCAGTATTTT.

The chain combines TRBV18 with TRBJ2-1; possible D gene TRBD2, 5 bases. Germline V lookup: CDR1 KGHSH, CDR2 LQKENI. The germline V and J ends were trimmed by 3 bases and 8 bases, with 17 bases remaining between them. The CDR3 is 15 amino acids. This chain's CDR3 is CASSPPSRPRDEQFF. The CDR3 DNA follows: TGTGCCAGCTCACCGCCTAGCAGACCCCGGGATGAGCAGTTCTTC.

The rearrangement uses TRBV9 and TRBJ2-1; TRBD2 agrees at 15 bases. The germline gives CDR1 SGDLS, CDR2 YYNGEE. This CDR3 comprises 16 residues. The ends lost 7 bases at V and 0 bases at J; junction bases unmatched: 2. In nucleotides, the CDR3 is TGTGCCAGCGGACTAGCGGGAGGGAGCTCCTACAATGAGCAGTTCTTC. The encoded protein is CASGLAGGSSYNEQFF. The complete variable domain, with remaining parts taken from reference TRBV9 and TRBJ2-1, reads DSGVTQTPKHLITATGQRVTLRCSPRSGDLSVYWYQQSLDQGLQFLIQYYNGEERAKGNILERFSAQQFPDLHSELNLSSLELGDSALYFCASGLAGGSSYNEQFFGPGTRLTVL.

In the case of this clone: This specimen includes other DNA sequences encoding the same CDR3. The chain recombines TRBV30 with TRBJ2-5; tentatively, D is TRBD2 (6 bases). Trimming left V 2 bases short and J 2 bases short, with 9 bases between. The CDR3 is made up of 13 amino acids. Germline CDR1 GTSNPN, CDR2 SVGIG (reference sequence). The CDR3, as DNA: TGTGCCTGGAGTCGTGGAGGGCAAGAGACCCAGTACTTC. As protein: CAWSRGGQETQYF.

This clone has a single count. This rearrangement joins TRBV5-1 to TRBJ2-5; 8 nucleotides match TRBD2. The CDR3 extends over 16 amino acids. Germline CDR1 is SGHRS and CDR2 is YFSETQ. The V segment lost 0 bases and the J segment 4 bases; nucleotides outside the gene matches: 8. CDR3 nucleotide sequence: TGCGCCAGCAGCTTGGGGGCCTATCTAGCGGGAGAGACCCAGTACTTC. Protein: CASSLGAYLAGETQYF.

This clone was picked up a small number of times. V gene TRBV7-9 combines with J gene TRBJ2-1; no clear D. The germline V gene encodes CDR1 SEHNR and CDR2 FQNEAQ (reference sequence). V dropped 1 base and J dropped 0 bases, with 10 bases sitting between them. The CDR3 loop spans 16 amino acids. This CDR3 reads CASSLGPGLSYNEQFF. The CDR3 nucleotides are TGTGCCAGCAGCTTAGGGCCCGGGCTCTCCTACAATGAGCAGTTCTTC.

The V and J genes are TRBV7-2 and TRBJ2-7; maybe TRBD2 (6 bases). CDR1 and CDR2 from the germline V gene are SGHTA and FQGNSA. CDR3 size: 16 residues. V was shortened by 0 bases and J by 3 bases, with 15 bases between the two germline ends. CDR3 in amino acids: CASSLAGRGDLYEQYF. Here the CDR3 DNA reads TGTGCCAGCAGCTTAGCCGGGAGAGGGGACCTCTACGAGCAGTACTTC. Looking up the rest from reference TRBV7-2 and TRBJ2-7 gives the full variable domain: GAGVSQSPSNKVTEKGKDVELRCDPISGHTALYWYRQSLGQGLEFLIYFQGNSAPDKSGLPSDRFSAERTGGSVSTLTIQRTQQEDSAVYLCASSLAGRGDLYEQYFGPGTRLTVT.

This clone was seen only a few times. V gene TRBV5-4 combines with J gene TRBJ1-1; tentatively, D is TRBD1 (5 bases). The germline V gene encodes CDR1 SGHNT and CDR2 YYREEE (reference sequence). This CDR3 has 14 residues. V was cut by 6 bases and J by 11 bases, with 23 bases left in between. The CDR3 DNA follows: TGTGCCAGCACGAGGCGGACGCCCACAGGAGCGGCTTTCTTT. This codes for CASTRRTPTGAAFF.

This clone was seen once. CDR3 in amino acids: CASSPPLDTQYF. CDR3 sequence (DNA): TGTGCCAGCAGTCCCCCATTGGATACGCAGTATTTT. This chain joins TRBV28 and TRBJ2-3, with no clear D. The CDR3 consists of 12 residues. Germline V CDR1 and CDR2: MDHEN, SYDVKM. Trimming stripped 5 bases from V and 6 bases from J, with 9 bases between.

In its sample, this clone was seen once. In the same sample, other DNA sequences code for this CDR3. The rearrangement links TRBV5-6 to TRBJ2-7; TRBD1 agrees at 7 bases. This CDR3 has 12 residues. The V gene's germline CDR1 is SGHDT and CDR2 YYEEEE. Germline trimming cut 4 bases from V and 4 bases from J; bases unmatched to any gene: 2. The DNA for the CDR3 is TGTGCCAGCAGCCGGGACAGTTACGAGCAGTACTTC. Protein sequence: CASSRDSYEQYF.

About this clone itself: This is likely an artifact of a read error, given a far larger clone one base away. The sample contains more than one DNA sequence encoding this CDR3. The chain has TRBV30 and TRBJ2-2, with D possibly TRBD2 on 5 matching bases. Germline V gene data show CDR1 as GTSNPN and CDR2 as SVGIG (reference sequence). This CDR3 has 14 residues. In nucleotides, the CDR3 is TGTGCTTGGAGTGCCCAGCCCCGGGGCGGGGAGCTGTTTTTT. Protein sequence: CAWSAQPRGGELFF.

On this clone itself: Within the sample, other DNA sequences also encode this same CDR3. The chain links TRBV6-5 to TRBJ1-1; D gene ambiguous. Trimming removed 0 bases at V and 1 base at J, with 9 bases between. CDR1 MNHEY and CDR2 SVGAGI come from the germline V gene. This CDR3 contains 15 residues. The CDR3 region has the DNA TGTGCCAGCAGTTACTCGACCAGAGCGAACACTGAAGCTTTCTTT. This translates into CASSYSTRANTEAFF.

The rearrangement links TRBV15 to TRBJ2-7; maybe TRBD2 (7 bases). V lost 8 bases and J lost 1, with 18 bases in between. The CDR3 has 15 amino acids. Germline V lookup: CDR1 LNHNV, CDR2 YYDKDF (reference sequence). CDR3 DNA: TGTGCCACCCGGTTCATCAGGGGAGGGTCCTACGAGCAGTACTTC. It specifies CATRFIRGGSYEQYF.

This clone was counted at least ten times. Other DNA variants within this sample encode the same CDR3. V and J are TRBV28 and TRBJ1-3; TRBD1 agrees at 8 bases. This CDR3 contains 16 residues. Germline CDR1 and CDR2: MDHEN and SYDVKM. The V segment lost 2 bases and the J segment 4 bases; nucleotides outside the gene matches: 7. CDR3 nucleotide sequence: TGTGCCAGCAGTTTAGGCAGGGGGCCTTTCGGAAACACCATATATTTT. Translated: CASSLGRGPFGNTIYF.

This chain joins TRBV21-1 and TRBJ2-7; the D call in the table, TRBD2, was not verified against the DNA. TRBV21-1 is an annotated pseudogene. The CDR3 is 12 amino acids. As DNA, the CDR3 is TGTGCCAGCAGCCCGGACTGGTACGAGCAGTACTTC. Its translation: CASSPDWYEQYF.

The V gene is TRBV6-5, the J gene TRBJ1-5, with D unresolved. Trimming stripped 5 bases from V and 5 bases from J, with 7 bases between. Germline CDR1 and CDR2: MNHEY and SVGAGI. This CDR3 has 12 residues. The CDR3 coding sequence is TGTGCCAGCAGTACCGGGGATCAGCCCCAGCATTTT. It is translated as CASSTGDQPQHF.

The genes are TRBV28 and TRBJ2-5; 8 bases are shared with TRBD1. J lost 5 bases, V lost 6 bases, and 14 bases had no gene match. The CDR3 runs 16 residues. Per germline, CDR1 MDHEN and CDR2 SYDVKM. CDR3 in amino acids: CASSTPRTGLRETQYF. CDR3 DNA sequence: TGTGCCAGCAGCACCCCTCGGACAGGGCTACGGGAGACCCAGTACTTC. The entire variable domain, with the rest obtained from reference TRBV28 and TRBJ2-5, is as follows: DVKVTQSSRYLVKRTGEKVFLECVQDMDHENMFWYRQDPGLGLRLIYFSYDVKMKEKGDIPEGYSVSREKKERFSLILESASTNQTSMYLCASSTPRTGLRETQYFGPGTRLLVL.

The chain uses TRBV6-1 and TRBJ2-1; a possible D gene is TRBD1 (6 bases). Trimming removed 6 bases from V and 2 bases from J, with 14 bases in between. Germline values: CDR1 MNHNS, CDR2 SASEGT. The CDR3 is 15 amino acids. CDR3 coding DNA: TGTGCCAGCAGCCACGGGACACAACCCTACAATGAGCAGTTCTTC. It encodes CASSHGTQPYNEQFF.

The CDR3 spells CATSRGEATGELFF. For the CDR3, the DNA is TGTGCCACCAGCAGAGGGGAGGCCACCGGGGAGCTGTTTTTT. V and J are TRBV15 and TRBJ2-2; tentatively, D is TRBD2 (6 bases). The CDR3 has 14 residues. Trimming pared 1 base from V and 4 bases from J, leaving 7 bases between. In germline, CDR1 is LNHNV, CDR2 YYDKDF (reference sequence).

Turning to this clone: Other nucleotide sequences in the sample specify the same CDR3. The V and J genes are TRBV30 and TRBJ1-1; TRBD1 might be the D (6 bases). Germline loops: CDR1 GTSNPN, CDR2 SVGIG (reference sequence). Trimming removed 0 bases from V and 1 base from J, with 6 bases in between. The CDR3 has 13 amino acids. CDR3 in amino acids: CAWSVGGNTEAFF. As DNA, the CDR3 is TGTGCCTGGAGTGTAGGGGGGAACACTGAAGCTTTCTTT.

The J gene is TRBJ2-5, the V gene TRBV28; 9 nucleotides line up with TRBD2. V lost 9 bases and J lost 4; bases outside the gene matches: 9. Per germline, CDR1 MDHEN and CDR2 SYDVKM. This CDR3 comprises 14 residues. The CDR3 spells CASSGSRSRETQYF. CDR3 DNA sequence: TGTGCCAGTAGCGGGAGTCGAAGCCGAGAGACCCAGTACTTC.

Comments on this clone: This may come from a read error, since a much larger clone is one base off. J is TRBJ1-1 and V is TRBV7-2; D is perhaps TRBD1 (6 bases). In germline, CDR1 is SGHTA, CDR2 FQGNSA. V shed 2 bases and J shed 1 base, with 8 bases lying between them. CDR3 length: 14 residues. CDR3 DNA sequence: TGTGCCAGCAGCTTAAACAGGGCGAACACTGAAGCTTTCTTT. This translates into CASSLNRANTEAFF.

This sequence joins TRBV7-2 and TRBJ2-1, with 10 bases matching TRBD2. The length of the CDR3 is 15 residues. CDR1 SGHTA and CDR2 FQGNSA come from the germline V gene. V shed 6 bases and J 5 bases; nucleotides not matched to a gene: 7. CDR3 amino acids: CASRSKGLANNEQFF. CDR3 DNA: TGTGCCAGCAGGAGCAAGGGACTAGCGAACAATGAGCAGTTCTTC.

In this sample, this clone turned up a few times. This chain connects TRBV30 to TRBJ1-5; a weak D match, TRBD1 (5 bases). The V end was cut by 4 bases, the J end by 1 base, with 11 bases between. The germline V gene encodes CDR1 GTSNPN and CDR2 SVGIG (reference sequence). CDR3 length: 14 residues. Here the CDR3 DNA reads TGTGCCTGGATGGGGCATTGGAGCAATCAGCCCCAGCATTTT. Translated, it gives CAWMGHWSNQPQHF.